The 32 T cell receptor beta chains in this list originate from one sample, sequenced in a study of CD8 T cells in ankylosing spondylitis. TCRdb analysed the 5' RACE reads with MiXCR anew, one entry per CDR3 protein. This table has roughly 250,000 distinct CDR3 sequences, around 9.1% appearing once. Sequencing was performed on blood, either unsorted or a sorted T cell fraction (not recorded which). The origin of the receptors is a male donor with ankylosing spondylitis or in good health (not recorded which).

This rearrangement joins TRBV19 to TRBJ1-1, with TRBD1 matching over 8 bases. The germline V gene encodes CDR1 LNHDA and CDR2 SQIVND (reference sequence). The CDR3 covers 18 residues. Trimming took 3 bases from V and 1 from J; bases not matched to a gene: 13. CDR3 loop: CASSIPFMGQAPNTEAFF. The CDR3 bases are TGTGCCAGTAGTATCCCCTTCATGGGACAGGCCCCGAACACTGAAGCTTTCTTT. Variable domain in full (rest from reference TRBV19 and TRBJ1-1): DGGITQSPKYLFRKEGQNVTLSCEQNLNHDAMYWYRQDPGQGLRLIYYSQIVNDFQKGDIAEGYSVSREKKESFPLTVTSAQKNPTAFYLCASSIPFMGQAPNTEAFFGQGTRLTVV.

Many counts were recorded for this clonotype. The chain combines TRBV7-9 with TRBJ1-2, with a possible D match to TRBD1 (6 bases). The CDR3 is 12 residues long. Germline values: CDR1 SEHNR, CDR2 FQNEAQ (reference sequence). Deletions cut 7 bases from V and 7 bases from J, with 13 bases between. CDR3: CASTLGASGYTF. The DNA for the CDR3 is TGTGCCAGCACTCTGGGGGCTAGTGGCTACACCTTC.

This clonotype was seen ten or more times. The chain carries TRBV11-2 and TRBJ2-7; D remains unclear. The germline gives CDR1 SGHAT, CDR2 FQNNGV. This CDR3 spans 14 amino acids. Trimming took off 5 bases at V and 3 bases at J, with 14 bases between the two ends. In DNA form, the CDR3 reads TGTGCCAGCAGCCCTGGCGCAGGTCTCTACGAGCAGTACTTC. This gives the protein CASSPGAGLYEQYF.

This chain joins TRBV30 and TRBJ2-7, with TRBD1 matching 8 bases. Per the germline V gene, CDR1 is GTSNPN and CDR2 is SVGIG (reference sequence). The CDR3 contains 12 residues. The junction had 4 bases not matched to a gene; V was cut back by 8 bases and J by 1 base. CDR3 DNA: TGTGCCGGGACAGGCGATTCCTACGAGCAGTACTTC. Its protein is CAGTGDSYEQYF.

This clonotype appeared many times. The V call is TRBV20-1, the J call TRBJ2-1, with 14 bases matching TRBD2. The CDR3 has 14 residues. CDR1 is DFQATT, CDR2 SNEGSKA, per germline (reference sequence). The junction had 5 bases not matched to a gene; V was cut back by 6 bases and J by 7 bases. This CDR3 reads CSATGTSGSNEQFF. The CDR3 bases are TGCAGTGCAACCGGGACTAGCGGGAGTAATGAGCAGTTCTTC.

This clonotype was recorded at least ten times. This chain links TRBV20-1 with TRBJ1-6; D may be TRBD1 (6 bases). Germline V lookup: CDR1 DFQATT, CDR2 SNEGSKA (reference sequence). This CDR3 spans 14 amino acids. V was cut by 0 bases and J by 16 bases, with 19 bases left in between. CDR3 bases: TGCAGTGCTAGAGATGGCCGCCAAGGGGGGCCTCTCCACTTT. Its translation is CSARDGRQGGPLHF.

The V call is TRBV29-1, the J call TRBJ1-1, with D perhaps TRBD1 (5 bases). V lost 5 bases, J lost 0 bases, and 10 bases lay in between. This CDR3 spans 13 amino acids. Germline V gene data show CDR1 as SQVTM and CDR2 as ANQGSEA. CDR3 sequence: CSVSWGVNTEAFF. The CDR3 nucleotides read TGCAGCGTTTCGTGGGGCGTGAACACTGAAGCTTTCTTT.

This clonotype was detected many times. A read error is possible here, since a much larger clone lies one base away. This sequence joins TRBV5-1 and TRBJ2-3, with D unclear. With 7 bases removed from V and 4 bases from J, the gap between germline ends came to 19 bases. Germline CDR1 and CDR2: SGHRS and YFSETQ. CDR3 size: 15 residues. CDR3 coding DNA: TGCGCCAGCCCCCCGGAAGGGATAGCCTCAGATACGCAGTATTTT. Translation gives CASPPEGIASDTQYF.

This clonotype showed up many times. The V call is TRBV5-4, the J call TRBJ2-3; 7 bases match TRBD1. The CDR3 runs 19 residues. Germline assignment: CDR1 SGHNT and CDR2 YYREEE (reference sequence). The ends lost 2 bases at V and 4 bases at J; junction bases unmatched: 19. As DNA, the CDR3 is TGTGCCAGCAGCTTAACCCTAACCACCGACAGGGTCAGGGCAGATACGCAGTATTTT. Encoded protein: CASSLTLTTDRVRADTQYF.

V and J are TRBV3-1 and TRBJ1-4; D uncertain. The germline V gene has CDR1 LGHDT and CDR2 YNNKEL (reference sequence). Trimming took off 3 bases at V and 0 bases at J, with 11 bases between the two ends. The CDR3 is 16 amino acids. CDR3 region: CASSQGLSPTNEKLFF. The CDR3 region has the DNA TGTGCCAGCAGCCAGGGCCTCAGTCCAACTAATGAAAAACTGTTTTTT.

CDR3: CASSLGSPDTQYF. The CDR3 DNA reads TGTGCCAGCAGCTTGGGAAGTCCAGATACGCAGTATTTT. This chain joins TRBV5-5 and TRBJ2-3; D gene uncertain. The CDR3 loop spans 13 amino acids. Looked up from germline, CDR1 is SGHKS and CDR2 is YYEKEE (reference sequence). V lost 0 bases and J lost 4, with 6 bases in between.

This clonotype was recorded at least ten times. CDR3 in amino acids: CASGDEVYEKLFF. The CDR3 DNA is TGTGCCAGCGGGGATGAGGTCTATGAAAAACTGTTTTTT. The chain employs TRBV12-3 or TRBV12-4 and TRBJ1-4; D remains unclear. CDR3 size: 13 residues. V was clipped by 8 bases and J by 6 bases, with 13 bases between them.

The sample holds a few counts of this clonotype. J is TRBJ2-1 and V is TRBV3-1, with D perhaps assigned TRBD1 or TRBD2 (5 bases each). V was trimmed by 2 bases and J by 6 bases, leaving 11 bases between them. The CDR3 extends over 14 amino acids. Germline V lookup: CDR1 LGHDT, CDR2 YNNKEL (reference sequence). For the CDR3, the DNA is TGTGCCAGCAGCCAAAGGGACCCGGTCAATGAGCAGTTCTTC. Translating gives CASSQRDPVNEQFF.

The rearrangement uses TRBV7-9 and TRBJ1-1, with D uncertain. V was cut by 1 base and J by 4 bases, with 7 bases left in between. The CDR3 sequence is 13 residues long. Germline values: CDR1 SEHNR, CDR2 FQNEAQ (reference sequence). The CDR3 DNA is TGTGCCAGCAGCTTAGGGATGCGCACTGAAGCTTTCTTT. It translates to CASSLGMRTEAFF.

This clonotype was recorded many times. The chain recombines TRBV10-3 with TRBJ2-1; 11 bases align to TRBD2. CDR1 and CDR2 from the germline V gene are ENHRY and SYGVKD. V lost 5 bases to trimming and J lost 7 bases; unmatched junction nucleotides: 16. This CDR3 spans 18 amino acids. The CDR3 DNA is TGTGCCATCAGTACTACAGGGGGTCTAGCGGGAGGAAGGAATGAGCAGTTCTTC. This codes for CAISTTGGLAGGRNEQFF.

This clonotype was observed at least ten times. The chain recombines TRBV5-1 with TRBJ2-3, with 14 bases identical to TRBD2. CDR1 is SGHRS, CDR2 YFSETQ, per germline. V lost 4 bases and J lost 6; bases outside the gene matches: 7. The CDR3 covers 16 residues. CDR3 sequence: CASSPGLAGGLDTQYF. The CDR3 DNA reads TGCGCCAGCAGCCCCGGACTAGCGGGAGGTTTGGATACGCAGTATTTT.

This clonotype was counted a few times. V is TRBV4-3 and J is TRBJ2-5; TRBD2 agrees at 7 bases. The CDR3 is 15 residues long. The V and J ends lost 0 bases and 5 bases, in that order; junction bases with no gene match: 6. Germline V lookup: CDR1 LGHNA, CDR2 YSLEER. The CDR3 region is CASSQDFKGGETQYF. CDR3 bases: TGCGCCAGCAGCCAAGATTTCAAGGGAGGGGAGACCCAGTACTTC.

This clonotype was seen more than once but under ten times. CDR3 sequence reads: CASSLRVSGGPQETQYF. DNA for the CDR3: TGTGCCAGCAGCTTACGGGTTAGCGGGGGGCCTCAAGAGACCCAGTACTTC. V usage is TRBV7-2 and J usage is TRBJ2-5; TRBD2 matches at 10 bases. Germline V gene sequence: CDR1 SGHTA, CDR2 FQGNSA. Trimming at V came to 2 bases and at J to 2 bases, leaving 8 bases not matched to a gene. The CDR3 sequence is 17 residues long.

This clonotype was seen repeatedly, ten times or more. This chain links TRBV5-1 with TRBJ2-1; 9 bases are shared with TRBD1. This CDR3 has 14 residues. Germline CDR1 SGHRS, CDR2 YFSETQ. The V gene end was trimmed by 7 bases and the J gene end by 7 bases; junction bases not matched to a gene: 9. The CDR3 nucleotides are TGCGCCAGCTCCGGGACAGGGATCTTAAATGAGCAGTTCTTC. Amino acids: CASSGTGILNEQFF.

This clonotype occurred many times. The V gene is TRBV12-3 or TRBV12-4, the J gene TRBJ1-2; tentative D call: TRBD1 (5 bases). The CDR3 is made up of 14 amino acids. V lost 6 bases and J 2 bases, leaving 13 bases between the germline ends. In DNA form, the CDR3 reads TGTGCCAGCAGCCCGGGACGGATCAACTATGGCTACACCTTC. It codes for CASSPGRINYGYTF.

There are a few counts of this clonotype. Here the CDR3 reads CASRVRGLNQPQHF. In DNA, the CDR3 is TGTGCCAGCAGAGTCAGGGGGCTCAATCAGCCCCAGCATTTT. The chain carries TRBV12-3 or TRBV12-4 and TRBJ1-5; 8 nucleotides match TRBD1. The trim removed 6 bases at V and 3 bases at J, leaving 4 bases unmatched. The CDR3 sequence is 14 residues long.

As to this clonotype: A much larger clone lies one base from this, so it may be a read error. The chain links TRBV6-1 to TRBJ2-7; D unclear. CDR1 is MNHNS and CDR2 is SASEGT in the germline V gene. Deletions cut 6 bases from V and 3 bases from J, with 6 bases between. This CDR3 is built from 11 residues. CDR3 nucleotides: TGTGCCAGCAGAAACCTCTACGAGCAGTACTTC. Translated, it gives CASRNLYEQYF.

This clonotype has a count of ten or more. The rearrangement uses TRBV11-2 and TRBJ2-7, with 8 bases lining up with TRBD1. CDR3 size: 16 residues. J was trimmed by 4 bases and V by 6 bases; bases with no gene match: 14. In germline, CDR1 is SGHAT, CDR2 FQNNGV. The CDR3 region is CASSSAGWGQAYEQYF. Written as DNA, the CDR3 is TGTGCCAGCAGTTCCGCGGGATGGGGACAGGCTTACGAGCAGTACTTC.

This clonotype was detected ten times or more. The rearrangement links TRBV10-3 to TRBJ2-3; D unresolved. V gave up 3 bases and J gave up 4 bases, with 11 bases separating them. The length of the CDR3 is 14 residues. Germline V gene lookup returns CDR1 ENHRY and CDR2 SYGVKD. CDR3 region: CAISEGRRPDTQYF. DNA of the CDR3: TGTGCCATCAGTGAAGGACGGCGCCCAGATACGCAGTATTTT.

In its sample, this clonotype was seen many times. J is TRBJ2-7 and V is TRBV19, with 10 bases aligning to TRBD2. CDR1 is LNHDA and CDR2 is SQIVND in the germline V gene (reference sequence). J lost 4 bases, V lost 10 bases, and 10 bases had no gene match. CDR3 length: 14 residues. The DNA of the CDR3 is TGTGCCACTGGACTAGCGGAGGGACCTTACGAGCAGTACTTC. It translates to CATGLAEGPYEQYF.

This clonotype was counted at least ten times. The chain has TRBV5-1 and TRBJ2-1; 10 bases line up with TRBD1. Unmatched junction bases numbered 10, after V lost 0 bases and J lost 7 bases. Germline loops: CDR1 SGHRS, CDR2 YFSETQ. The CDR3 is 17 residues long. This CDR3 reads CASSLGFPGTGDNEQFF. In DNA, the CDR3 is TGCGCCAGCAGCTTGGGTTTCCCTGGGACAGGGGATAATGAGCAGTTCTTC.

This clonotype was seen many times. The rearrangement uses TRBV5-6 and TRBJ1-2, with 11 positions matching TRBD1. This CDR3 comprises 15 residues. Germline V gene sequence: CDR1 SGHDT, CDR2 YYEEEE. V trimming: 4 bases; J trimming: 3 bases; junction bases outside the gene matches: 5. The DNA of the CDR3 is TGTGCCAGCAGCATCGGGACAGGGGGGTACTATGGCTACACCTTC. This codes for CASSIGTGGYYGYTF.

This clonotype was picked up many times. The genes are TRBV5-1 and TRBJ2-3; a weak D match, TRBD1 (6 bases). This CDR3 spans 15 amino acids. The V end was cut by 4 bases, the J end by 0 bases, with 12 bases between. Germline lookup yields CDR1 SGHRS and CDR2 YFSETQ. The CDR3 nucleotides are TGCGCCAGCAGCCACAGGGAAATTAGCACAGATACGCAGTATTTT. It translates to CASSHREISTDTQYF.

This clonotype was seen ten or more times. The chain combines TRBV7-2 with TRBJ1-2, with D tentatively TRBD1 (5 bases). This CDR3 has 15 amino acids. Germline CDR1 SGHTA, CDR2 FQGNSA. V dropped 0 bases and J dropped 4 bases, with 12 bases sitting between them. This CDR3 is CASSLAGGVTYGYTF. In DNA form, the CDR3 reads TGTGCCAGCAGCTTAGCGGGAGGGGTTACCTATGGCTACACCTTC.

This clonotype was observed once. The CDR3 DNA reads as TGTGCCAGCAGTTTCGGAGTCCCAGATACGCAGTATTTT. Its translation is CASSFGVPDTQYF. The chain is built from TRBV27 and TRBJ2-3, with D unclear. V lost 3 bases, J lost 4 bases, and 8 bases lay in between. Germline V gene sequence: CDR1 MNHEY, CDR2 SMNVEV (reference sequence). The CDR3 covers 13 residues.

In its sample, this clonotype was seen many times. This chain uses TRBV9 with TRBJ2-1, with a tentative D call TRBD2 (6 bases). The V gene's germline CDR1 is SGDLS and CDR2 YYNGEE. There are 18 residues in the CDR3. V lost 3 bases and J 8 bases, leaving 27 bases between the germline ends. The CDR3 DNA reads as TGTGCCAGCAGCGATTCCGAAACGCCCTTTAGCGGAAGGGATGAGCAGTTCTTC. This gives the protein CASSDSETPFSGRDEQFF.

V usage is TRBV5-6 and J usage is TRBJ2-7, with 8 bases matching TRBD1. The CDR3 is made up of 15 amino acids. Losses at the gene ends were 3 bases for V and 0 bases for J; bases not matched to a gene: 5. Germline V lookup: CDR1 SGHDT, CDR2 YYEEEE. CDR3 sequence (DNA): TGTGCCAGCAGCTGGGGACAGGTGGGCTCCTACGAGCAGTACTTC. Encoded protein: CASSWGQVGSYEQYF.